This T cell receptor (beta chain) was profiled in a study of blood T cell repertoires in COVID-19 (dated by TCRdb to 2020 to 2022). The study in broad terms: Collaborator samples came from the United States, Italy and Spain and covered acute and convalescent phases of COVID-19. The samples were drawn from the first 160 participants of the ongoing ImmuneRACE study and from 1,254 subjects provided by 6 global collaborators. The dataset comprised deeply sampled blood TCRbeta repertoires from subjects exposed to, actively infected with, or recovered from COVID-19. The repertoires were released in a freely available public database meant as a resource for research on the immune response to SARS-CoV-2. Where HLA class I and class II types were available, the types were taken from metadata supplied by the sample provider, not from assay-based typing. Sample metadata almost always included a de-identified subject ID, COVID-19 status, age in years and sex. The prospective study material was composed of cDNA or gDNA derived from T cells, B-cell-depleted T cells, or PBMCs. Overall study results and their limits: The amount of clinical and demographic metadata varied by source and participant and was provided uncurated.

V has 6 bases trimmed and J has 7 bases trimmed; junction bases matching no gene number 8. The CDR3 holds 13 amino acids from the cysteine to the phenylalanine. Only CDR3 DNA is held: 39 bases, read in frame from base 1. In the germline V gene, CDR1 corresponds to KGHSH and CDR2 to LQKENI. This clone was counted between two and nine times. Its cognate antigen has yet to be identified. The input lacks base qualities; no much larger clone sits a single base away. The collaborating institutions used their own protocols to collect whole blood in K2EDTA tubes. Collaborator samples were shipped for TCRbeta analysis as frozen whole blood, isolated PBMCs, or DNA extracted from either sample type. TCRbeta CDR3 regions were amplified from genomic DNA by means of the immunoSEQ Assay, a bias-controlled multiplex PCR. From the authors' description of their analysis: The number of nucleated cells in each sample was estimated by amplification of reference gene primers within the assay. To quantify the absolute abundance of each unique TCRbeta CDR3 rearrangement, sequence reads were collapsed and filtered. Productive Simpson clonality was computed per sample as the square root of Simpson's diversity index over productive rearrangements. The source is immuneACCESS, and TCRdb retained only in-frame sequences with V and J called. Part of the clones is not carried over; for the studies checked, unresolved V genes explain less than half of this, and the remainder is unexplained. D and trimming were read from the DNA, whereas the V and J calls and clone size are those reported in that table. Within this sample are about 180,000 clones, with around 85% of them counted one time only. Roughly 20% of the sample rests with the top ten.

The chain is assembled from TRBV18 and TRBJ2-7; TRBD2 matches 8 bases in the middle. What was sequenced was peripheral blood. The sequence was obtained from a man aged 70 or older with active or convalescent COVID-19. The CDR3 has the sequence CASSPGLEKEQYF. The nucleotides are TGTGCCAGCTCCCCGGGACTAGAAAAGGAGCAGTACTTC.